This entry concerns a single TCR beta chain. The sample holds many counts of this clonotype. What this receptor recognizes is not known. No clone much larger than this one lies a single base away; base qualities are absent. From the cysteine through the phenylalanine, the CDR3 covers 11 amino acids. The CDR3 DNA has 33 bases and is translated from base 1. The junction shows trimming of 5 bases on V and 3 bases on J, plus 8 bases between the germline ends. The germline V gene (reference sequence) yields DFQATT for CDR1 and SNEGSKA for CDR2. This record belongs to a study of Graves' ophthalmopathy and Graves' hyperthyroidism (dated by TCRdb to the late 2010s). The study in broad terms: Peripheral blood samples were taken at the time of initial diagnosis, before any treatment was given. In over five hyperthyroidism patients, the T-cell repertoires found in thyroid tissue were compared with those found in blood. To tell Graves' ophthalmopathy apart from Graves' hyperthyroidism, and to predict which patients would progress to ophthalmopathy, the study relied on TCR beta repertoire signatures. To explore V-J signatures that separate ophthalmopathy from hyperthyroidism, a discovery set of about a hundred patients was enrolled, consisting of 43 with ophthalmopathy and some 59 with stable hyperthyroidism. An independent validation cohort comprised fewer than 20 hyperthyroidism patients and 15 to 17 patients who later progressed from hyperthyroidism to ophthalmopathy. After sampling, hyperthyroidism patients received methimazole starting at 30 mg daily, and ophthalmopathy patients received high-dose intravenous methylprednisolone. In total, some 140 blood samples were TCR-sequenced: fewer than 50 ophthalmopathy, under 85 hyperthyroidism and roughly 17 hyperthyroidism-to-ophthalmopathy patients.

Patients with ophthalmopathy had moderately to severely active disease, with a Clinical Activity Score of 3 or more, a NOSPECS grade of 4 or more, and a disease duration of less than 3 months. Patients with other autoimmune diseases, uncontrolled infections, pregnancy or lactation were excluded. Clinical symptoms, serum thyroxine, TRAb, thyroid ultrasound and orbital computed tomography formed the basis of the diagnosis. Ficoll-Paque density gradient centrifugation was used to isolate PBMCs from 9.5 to 10 ml of fresh peripheral blood. Total RNA was extracted using Trizol reagent, and RNA quality was checked on an Agilent 2100 Bioanalyzer. For repertoire sequencing, the TCR beta CDR3 regions were amplified from RNA transcripts. The first round was an RT-PCR using HTBI primers with the Qiagen OneStep RT-PCR kit, and this first round was followed by a second-round multiplex PCR, then size selection and purification. Libraries were sequenced paired-end with 100 bp reads on an Illumina HiSeq2000. On the study's bioinformatics: SOAPnuke was used to process the reads, removing any read that contained adapters or uncalled bases, had a mean Phred below 15, or lacked an exact match to the constant primer or identifier. COPE v1.2.5 was used to merge the high-quality paired reads. Each unique nucleotide sequence was treated as a clonotype, and MiTCR v1.1 was used to align the clonotypes to the IMGT TRB V, D and J references. Analysis was restricted to V-J combinations with a frequency above 0.0001, which covered about 99% of repertoires. For each V-J combination, a TCR clonal expansion and chaos score was defined as F50 clonal expansion divided by the chaos observed in the TCRdist matrix. Welch's t-statistics and random forest were used to reduce features to about 14 V-J combinations, which were fed into a naive Bayes classifier. Thyroid-blood repertoire similarity was quantified with the Morisita-Horn index. The public sequencing data were trimmed at Q25 with fastp and processed into clonotypes with MiXCR by TCRdb, which kept only in-frame beta chains. Here each entry gathers all rows of one CDR3 protein and keeps the most common genes and DNA. None of the V and J calls come from the authors' own analysis; TCRdb made them. The sample profile shows under 350,000 distinct CDR3 sequences; roughly 15% of them were found once. The ten largest make up roughly an eighth of the sample.

The research as a whole found: No statistical method was used to predetermine the sample size, and group allocation was not hidden from the investigators. Ophthalmopathy was separated from stable hyperthyroidism by the 13-signature model with about 89% sensitivity and less than 82% specificity in cross-validation and with 80%/75% in the test set. Most of the expanded thyroid clonotypes with a frequency above 0.001 were also detected in blood, and it was suggested that the thyroid immune response may be reflected by blood repertoires. In validation, the model predicted ophthalmopathy progression with more than 70% sensitivity and approximately 75% specificity; some 13 predicted patients were CT-confirmed with GO in a median of approximately six months.

The sequence joins TRBV20-1 to TRBJ2-7; the D gene is perhaps TRBD2, from 5 matching bases. This clonotype was sampled from an adult man with Graves' ophthalmopathy. Sequencing was done on a sample of peripheral blood. The CDR3 reads as follows: CSASGFYEQYF. The bases are TGCAGTGCTTCGGGGTTCTACGAGCAGTACTTC.